This T cell receptor (beta chain) was identified during a study of blood T cells in healthy people across ages. The study, taken as a whole, reports: CMV infection status of these donors was not known. Naive T cell percentage strongly correlated with TCR beta diversity.

Extraction of total RNA produced a minimum of 5.5 micrograms from each sample. The CDR3 covers 14 residues. Looked up from germline, CDR1 is DFQATT and CDR2 is SNEGSKA (reference sequence). This clonotype was counted a few times. Antigen unknown. Primers used in a second PCR of about 7 to 12 cycles were a sample-barcoded 5' primer and a J-beta primer mix. Each sample yielded at least 3 million CDR3-containing paired-end reads. TCRdb independently ran MiXCR on the 5' RACE reads; one entry per CDR3 protein. This sample has approximately 1,000,000 distinct CDR3 sequences, with 35% to 40% found just once. The sequence derives from a man between 18 and 35 years old in good health. The sample taken for sequencing was blood. V and J are TRBV20-1 and TRBJ2-3; 10 bases line up with TRBD2. CDR3 DNA sequence: TGCAGCAGCCGGACTAGCGGACCCACAGATACGCAGTATTTT. It codes for CSSRTSGPTDTQYF.